Described below is a single T cell receptor (beta chain) sequence and its context. Its antigen is currently unknown. The sample originates from a study of T cell responses to AZD1222 COVID-19 vaccine. Overall study findings and caveats: The sample set comprised mostly white British donors with more females, and clonal diversity was possibly underestimated. Only a handful of people who got AZD1222 tested seropositive at baseline.

Clones were read by immunoSEQ multiplex PCR, and TCRdb kept only the in-frame ones, dropping some. This table has 100,000 to 150,000 clones, around 90% appearing once. Recipients boosted at about 4 weeks or about 12 weeks are pooled. The V end lost 0 bases, the J end lost 4 bases, and 18 bases lay between the germline ends. This CDR3 has 17 residues. CDR1 and CDR2 from the germline V gene are LGHNA and YNFKEQ. The origin of this receptor is an adult who received the AZD1222 COVID-19 vaccine. Source: peripheral blood, taken 28 days after the second AZD1222 dose. V is TRBV4-2 and J is TRBJ1-2; D may be TRBD1 (6 bases). The CDR3 spells CASSQDGQSLGPYGYTF. Here the CDR3 DNA reads TGTGCCAGCAGCCAAGACGGACAGTCGCTAGGCCCCTATGGCTACACCTTC.